The 2 T cell receptor beta chains below were found in one sample sequenced in a study of technical replicates of blood from four donors. Measured with immunoSEQ multiplex PCR; TCRdb has only the in-frame clones, and not every one. The sample holds roughly 90,000 clones; approximately 93% are singletons and the top ten take approximately 0.24%. Sequencing used T cells isolated from PBMCs. All receptors derive from a human donor in good health.

The chain recombines TRBV18 with TRBJ1-1; D is undetermined. Germline CDR1 is KGHSH and CDR2 is LQKENI. V lost 3 bases, J lost 3 bases, and 11 bases lay in between. This CDR3 has 14 amino acids. The CDR3, as DNA: TGTGCCAGCTCACCCGGGGTTAGGGACACTGAAGCTTTCTTT. Protein: CASSPGVRDTEAFF.

The chain has TRBV18 and TRBJ2-1, with 11 bases matching TRBD2. Germline V lookup: CDR1 KGHSH, CDR2 LQKENI. This CDR3 spans 21 amino acids. V lost 5 bases to trimming and J lost 0 bases; unmatched junction nucleotides: 18. The CDR3 region has the DNA TGTGCCAGCTCATCGCCGACTAGCGGGGCCGCGTATTCCAGCTCCTACAATGAGCAGTTCTTC. Protein product: CASSSPTSGAAYSSSYNEQFF.